This T cell receptor beta chain was observed in a study of T-cell memory formation after mild COVID-19. This clonotype was observed a few times. Its target is not known. Trimming removed 2 bases from V and 4 bases from J, with 11 bases in between. The CDR3 runs 13 residues. Per the germline V gene, CDR1 is DFQATT and CDR2 is SNEGSKA (reference sequence). Broader study findings: Clones which contracted sat mainly in CM and EM if CD4+, and in EMRA if CD8+.

The authors produced TCR alpha and TCR beta cDNA libraries with sample barcodes and UMIs by 5'RACE using constant-segment primers. TCRdb itself ran the 5' RACE reads through MiXCR, one entry per CDR3 protein. The table includes 200,000 to 250,000 distinct CDR3 sequences, 9.4% detected once. The chain carries TRBV20-1 and TRBJ1-2; no reliable D call. This receptor was obtained from a man between 18 and 29 years old who had mild COVID-19 (a few samples of this study predate the infection). Cell type and time point are not known. Sequencing was done on a sample of PBMCs or a T cell subset sorted from them (not recorded which). The CDR3 loop reads CSARIRTSYGYTF. DNA for the CDR3: TGCAGTGCTAGAATCCGGACTTCCTATGGCTACACCTTC.